Listed here are 26 T cell receptor beta chains from one sample, sequenced in a study of beta chain features in type 1 diabetes. Study conclusions and caveats: Significant though moderate, a shortening of TCRB CDR3s appeared in all four CD4+ subsets of Type 1 diabetes patients.

These receptors' antigens are unknown. Reverse transcribing all isolated RNA meant expressed TCRB transcripts were sequenced. The data were produced by immunoSEQ multiplex PCR, yet TCRdb's version contains in-frame clones alone and is incomplete. This sample has under 350,000 clones, with over 11% found just once. Sequencing was done on a sample of naive CD4+ T cells from blood. The receptors stem from a man aged 25-45 years with type 1 diabetes.

In its sample, this clone was seen once. The chain links TRBV2 to TRBJ2-7; 9 bases are a match to TRBD1. Losses at the gene ends were 6 bases for V and 7 bases for J; bases not matched to a gene: 10. CDR3 length equals 14 residues. Germline-derived CDR1 and CDR2 are SNHLY and FYNNEI. CDR3 amino acids: CASRSGQGPWEQYF. CDR3 DNA: TGTGCCAGCAGGTCGGGACAGGGTCCGTGGGAGCAGTACTTC.

This clone occurred a few times. The chain links TRBV5-1 to TRBJ2-1; 9 bases are shared with TRBD2. This CDR3 comprises 15 residues. The V and J ends lost 5 bases and 4 bases, in that order; junction bases with no gene match: 7. Germline V gene lookup returns CDR1 SGHRS and CDR2 YFSETQ. Here the CDR3 reads CASRVASGAYNEQFF. Here the CDR3 DNA reads TGCGCCAGCAGAGTTGCTAGCGGGGCTTACAATGAGCAGTTCTTC. The full variable domain, rest sourced from reference TRBV5-1 and TRBJ2-1, is KAGVTQTPRYLIKTRGQQVTLSCSPISGHRSVSWYQQTPGQGLQFLFEYFSETQRNKGNFPGRFSGRQFSNSRSEMNVSTLELGDSALYLCASRVASGAYNEQFFGPGTRLTVL.

This clone has just a few counts. The chain carries TRBV7-6 and TRBJ2-7; D may be TRBD1 (6 bases). This CDR3 comprises 17 residues. V was clipped by 0 bases and J by 7 bases, with 22 bases between them. Germline V gives CDR1 SGHVS, CDR2 FNYEAQ. CDR3 loop: CASSLAPSRDRTMEQYF. The CDR3 coding sequence is TGTGCCAGCAGCTTAGCGCCCAGCCGAGACAGGACCATGGAGCAGTACTTC.

The sample holds a few counts of this clone. The chain combines TRBV5-1 with TRBJ2-5, with a possible D match to TRBD2 (5 bases). CDR1 is SGHRS, CDR2 YFSETQ, per germline. This CDR3 has 15 residues. The V end lost 0 bases, the J end lost 5 bases, and 14 bases lay between the germline ends. The CDR3 region is CASSLDGKGLETQYF. The CDR3 nucleotides are TGCGCCAGCAGCTTGGACGGGAAAGGACTCGAGACCCAGTACTTC.

Only a few counts were recorded for this clone. This chain connects TRBV30 to TRBJ1-2; D is unclear. This CDR3 spans 13 amino acids. Germline values: CDR1 GTSNPN, CDR2 SVGIG (reference sequence). The V and J ends lost 6 bases and 0 bases respectively, with 11 bases between them. DNA of the CDR3: TGTGCCTGCCTCCGCGGAGCTAACTATGGCTACACCTTC. Its translation: CACLRGANYGYTF.

This clone was detected only a few times. The chain is built from TRBV2 and TRBJ2-1; TRBD2 aligns across 14 bases. The CDR3 is made up of 14 amino acids. Trimming at V came to 5 bases and at J to 10 bases, leaving 4 bases not matched to a gene. CDR1 and CDR2 (germline): SNHLY, FYNNEI. CDR3 loop: CASSLGLAGGEQFF. CDR3 coding DNA: TGTGCCAGCAGTCTTGGACTAGCGGGAGGAGAGCAGTTCTTC.

This clone has only a few counts. The chain uses TRBV18 and TRBJ2-5; 8 bases align to TRBD2. Germline CDR1 reads KGHSH; CDR2 reads LQKENI. J gave up 3 bases and V 1 base, and 1 base lay outside the gene matches. The CDR3 is 14 amino acids. The CDR3 DNA follows: TGTGCCAGCTCACCACTAGCGGGAAAAGAGACCCAGTACTTC. It yields the protein CASSPLAGKETQYF. Using reference TRBV18 and TRBJ2-5 for the parts outside the CDR3, the full variable domain is NAGVMQNPRHLVRRRGQEARLRCSPMKGHSHVYWYRQLPEEGLKFMVYLQKENIIDESGMPKERFSAEFPKEGPSILRIQQVVRGDSAAYFCASSPLAGKETQYFGPGTRLLVL.

Only a few counts were recorded for this clone. The chain couples TRBV7-9 to TRBJ2-7, with 9 bases identical to TRBD2. The trim removed 1 base at V and 5 bases at J, leaving 9 bases unmatched. The CDR3 length is 16 residues. The germline gives CDR1 SEHNR, CDR2 FQNEAQ (reference sequence). CDR3 loop: CASSLVAGGVVHEQYF. CDR3 bases: TGTGCCAGCAGCTTAGTCGCGGGGGGGGTCGTCCACGAGCAGTACTTC.

The rearrangement links TRBV14 to TRBJ1-4; a possible D gene is TRBD1 (6 bases). The length of the CDR3 is 14 residues. Trimming took 4 bases from V and 10 from J, leaving 16 bases between them. Looked up from germline, CDR1 is SGHDN and CDR2 is FVKESK. CDR3 bases: TGTGCCAGCAGCCCGACGGGCGGGGGCGGAAAACTGTTTTTT. Amino acids: CASSPTGGGGKLFF.

This clone has more than one count but fewer than ten. V gene TRBV19 combines with J gene TRBJ2-5; D unclear. Per the germline V gene, CDR1 is LNHDA and CDR2 is SQIVND (reference sequence). With 4 bases removed from V and 0 bases from J, the gap between germline ends came to 6 bases. CDR3 length: 13 residues. The CDR3 DNA follows: TGTGCCAGTAGTAACAGTGACCAAGAGACCCAGTACTTC. It specifies CASSNSDQETQYF.

This clone was picked up one time. This sequence joins TRBV6-5 and TRBJ2-7; TRBD2 matches 11 bases. The CDR3 is 14 amino acids. Germline values: CDR1 MNHEY, CDR2 SVGAGI. The V segment lost 5 bases and the J segment 0 bases; nucleotides outside the gene matches: 0. CDR3: CASSTSGSSYEQYF. CDR3 DNA: TGTGCCAGCAGTACTAGCGGGAGCTCCTACGAGCAGTACTTC.

As regards this clone: The identical CDR3 is also encoded by other nucleotide sequences in the sample. The chain carries TRBV5-1 and TRBJ2-5, with 9 bases lining up with TRBD1. Germline V gives CDR1 SGHRS, CDR2 YFSETQ. J lost 4 bases, V lost 4 bases, and 2 bases had no gene match. This CDR3 region has 13 residues. In DNA, the CDR3 is TGCGCCAGCAGCCCGGACAGGGGAGAGACCCAGTACTTC. It yields the protein CASSPDRGETQYF.

This clone was found a few times. This chain connects TRBV20-1 to TRBJ2-1; no clear D. Trimming shortened V by 4 bases and J by 7 bases, and 8 bases separated the two germline ends. Per germline, CDR1 DFQATT and CDR2 SNEGSKA (reference sequence). The CDR3 spans 11 residues. The CDR3 loop reads CSAISGNEQFF. DNA for the CDR3: TGCAGTGCTATTTCCGGGAATGAGCAGTTCTTC.

The chain recombines TRBV4-3 with TRBJ2-1; the match to TRBD2 covers 13 bases. Germline V gives CDR1 LGHNA, CDR2 YSLEER. The CDR3 length is 15 residues. V was pared by 3 bases and J by 6 bases, with 2 bases of the junction left unmatched. The CDR3 reads CASSQWTSGSNEQFF. In nucleotides, the CDR3 is TGCGCCAGCAGCCAGTGGACTAGCGGGAGCAATGAGCAGTTCTTC.

This clone came up a few times. The V and J genes are TRBV2 and TRBJ1-1, with TRBD1 as a possible D gene (5 bases). The germline V gene has CDR1 SNHLY and CDR2 FYNNEI. The V and J ends lost 7 bases and 4 bases respectively, with 16 bases between them. This CDR3 spans 14 amino acids. The DNA for the CDR3 is TGTGCCAGCACCGAGGGACTCTCATCCACTGAAGCTTTCTTT. Amino acids: CASTEGLSSTEAFF.

This clone was seen a few times. The V gene is TRBV29-1, the J gene TRBJ2-3; 10 bases agree with TRBD2. Trimming removed 8 bases from V and 4 bases from J; junction bases left unmatched: 9. The CDR3 length is 14 residues. Germline V gene sequence: CDR1 SQVTM, CDR2 ANQGSEA. Here the CDR3 DNA reads TGCAGCTCCTATAGCGGGGGGCCCCCAGATACGCAGTATTTT. It translates to CSSYSGGPPDTQYF.

This clone was found a few times. The V and J genes are TRBV5-4 and TRBJ2-7; no firm D call. This CDR3 has 13 residues. Looked up from germline, CDR1 is SGHNT and CDR2 is YYREEE (reference sequence). Trimming cost V 1 base and J 6 bases, with 11 bases left between them. DNA for the CDR3: TGTGCCAGCAGCTTGCCCCACCCGGGCGAGCAGTACTTC. It is translated as CASSLPHPGEQYF.

CDR3 nucleotide sequence: TGCGCCAGCAGCTTCGGAGGCACCGGGGAGCTGTTTTTT. Translation: CASSFGGTGELFF. The chain has TRBV5-1 and TRBJ2-2, with D maybe TRBD2 (5 bases). The CDR3 loop spans 13 amino acids. Germline CDR1 SGHRS, CDR2 YFSETQ. Trimming cost V 2 bases and J 4 bases, with 6 bases left between them.

This clone showed up just a few times. The V and J genes are TRBV27 and TRBJ2-7; 9 nucleotides align to TRBD1. This CDR3 region has 14 residues. Germline V lookup: CDR1 MNHEY, CDR2 SMNVEV (reference sequence). V shed 6 bases, J shed 6 bases, and the junction held 9 bases outside the gene matches. Here the CDR3 DNA reads TGTGCCAGCAGCCTTGGGACAGGGAATGTCGAGCAGTACTTC. Its translation: CASSLGTGNVEQYF.

This chain uses TRBV18 with TRBJ2-7; no definite D call. The CDR3 sequence is 15 residues long. The V and J ends lost 0 bases and 2 bases respectively, with 11 bases between them. The germline gives CDR1 KGHSH, CDR2 LQKENI. In DNA form, the CDR3 reads TGTGCCAGCTCACCACCCGCGGCGGCGACCTACGAGCAGTACTTC. Translation: CASSPPAAATYEQYF.

The chain couples TRBV7-3 to TRBJ2-3; D perhaps matches TRBD1 (6 bases). The CDR3 sequence is 15 residues long. The V end lost 5 bases, the J end lost 0 bases, and 12 bases lay between the germline ends. Germline loops: CDR1 SGHTA, CDR2 FQGTGA. CDR3 sequence: CASSVYRASTDTQYF. For the CDR3, the DNA is TGTGCCAGCAGCGTCTACAGGGCTAGCACAGATACGCAGTATTTT.

The chain employs TRBV5-1 and TRBJ1-3; possible D gene TRBD1, 5 bases. The CDR3 length is 17 residues. The germline CDR1 and CDR2 sequences are SGHRS and YFSETQ. Trimming pared 0 bases from V and 0 bases from J, leaving 13 bases between. CDR3 region: CASSLDDTGNSGNTIYF. The CDR3 DNA reads as TGCGCCAGCAGCTTGGATGATACAGGCAACTCTGGAAACACCATATATTTT.

This clone was counted between two and nine times. V is TRBV28 and J is TRBJ1-5; D gene unclear. The CDR3 is 12 amino acids. V was shortened by 7 bases and J by 2 bases, with 6 bases between the two germline ends. Germline V CDR1 and CDR2: MDHEN, SYDVKM. The CDR3 spells CASKSGNQPQHF. For the CDR3, the DNA is TGTGCCAGCAAATCAGGCAATCAGCCCCAGCATTTT.

This clone was seen more than once but under ten times. The chain joins TRBV5-4 to TRBJ1-1, with TRBD1 matching over 7 bases. This CDR3 contains 15 residues. Losses at the gene ends were 5 bases for V and 0 bases for J; bases not matched to a gene: 7. Looked up from germline, CDR1 is SGHNT and CDR2 is YYREEE (reference sequence). CDR3 nucleotide sequence: TGTGCCAGCAGAAATCCGGGACAGATGAACACTGAAGCTTTCTTT. This translates into CASRNPGQMNTEAFF.

The rearrangement uses TRBV29-1 and TRBJ1-2, with 8 bases fitting TRBD1. CDR3 length equals 15 residues. The V gene end was trimmed by 3 bases and the J gene end by 0 bases; junction bases not matched to a gene: 6. Germline loops: CDR1 SQVTM, CDR2 ANQGSEA. CDR3 DNA sequence: TGCAGCGTTGATGTCGGGACAGGTACTAACTATGGCTACACCTTC. Its protein product is CSVDVGTGTNYGYTF.

The sample holds one count of this clone. V usage is TRBV5-1 and J usage is TRBJ2-2, with 9 positions matching TRBD1. Germline lookup yields CDR1 SGHRS and CDR2 YFSETQ. Trimming removed 4 bases from V and 2 bases from J; junction bases left unmatched: 12. The CDR3 consists of 18 residues. CDR3 in DNA: TGCGCCAGCAGCACGGGATATCCGGGACAGGGAAACACCGGGGAGCTGTTTTTT. The encoded protein is CASSTGYPGQGNTGELFF.